This T cell receptor beta chain is drawn from a study of neurological immune-mediated disorders. This clonotype was seen at least ten times. In every sequencing run, more than 190 million TCR-beta sequences were generated from 15-18 subjects. One entry per CDR3 protein, called by TCRdb with MiXCR from the 5' RACE reads. The sample yields about 33,000 distinct CDR3 sequences, approximately 1.4% seen once. The sample consisted of PBMCs. This clonotype originated in a young woman with multiple sclerosis.

The CDR3 sequence: CAISETENYGYTF. CDR3 DNA: TGTGCCATCAGTGAGACCGAGAACTATGGCTACACCTTC. The V and J genes are TRBV10-3 and TRBJ1-2; no clear D gene. The CDR3 has 13 residues. CDR1 is ENHRY, CDR2 SYGVKD, per germline. V lost 2 bases and J lost 2, with 6 bases in between.